These 29 T cell receptor beta chains were sequenced from one sample in a study of T-cell memory formation after mild COVID-19. TCRdb ran MiXCR on the 5' RACE reads and lists one entry per CDR3 protein. This repertoire shows around 410,000 distinct CDR3 sequences, 20% to 25% found once; its top ten account for around 12%. The sequenced sample consisted of PBMCs or a T cell subset sorted from them (not recorded which). Every receptor here comes from an adult woman who had mild COVID-19 (a few samples of this study predate the infection). Cell type and time point are not known.

This clonotype was counted many times. The chain joins TRBV7-9 to TRBJ2-1; 14 nucleotides agree with TRBD2. Germline V gene lookup returns CDR1 SEHNR and CDR2 FQNEAQ (reference sequence). After removal of 5 bases from V and 10 bases from J, the junction contained 10 bases not matched to a gene. The length of the CDR3 is 16 residues. Here the CDR3 DNA reads TGTGCCAGCAGCCCCCGACTAGCGGGAGGGCCGGGCGAGCAGTTCTTC. The encoded protein is CASSPRLAGGPGEQFF.

The chain joins TRBV12-3 or TRBV12-4 to TRBJ2-5; D gene unclear. V was shortened by 2 bases and J by 4 bases, with 11 bases between the two germline ends. CDR3 length: 14 residues. CDR3 DNA: TGTGCCAGCAGTTTAATGCCCAGAGGAGAGACCCAGTACTTC. This codes for CASSLMPRGETQYF.

The rearrangement links TRBV20-1 to TRBJ2-7; D gene uncertain. The CDR3 is 10 residues long. Germline assignment: CDR1 DFQATT and CDR2 SNEGSKA (reference sequence). The ends were cut back, 6 bases at V and 5 bases at J, with 8 bases in the middle. CDR3 loop: CSARRNEQYF. CDR3 in DNA: TGCAGTGCCCGCAGGAACGAGCAGTACTTC.

This clonotype was counted a few times. The V call is TRBV3-1, the J call TRBJ2-3; 13 bases agree with TRBD2. V shed 0 bases and J 2 bases; nucleotides not matched to a gene: 11. The CDR3 spans 20 residues. Germline CDR1 reads LGHDT; CDR2 reads YNNKEL (reference sequence). CDR3 amino acids: CASSQDLWGLAGTITDTQYF. CDR3 DNA: TGTGCCAGCAGCCAAGATCTGTGGGGACTAGCGGGGACCATCACAGATACGCAGTATTTT.

This clonotype was detected only a few times. The chain carries TRBV5-1 and TRBJ2-7; D unclear. Trimming stripped 1 base from V and 0 bases from J, with 8 bases between. The germline CDR1 and CDR2 sequences are SGHRS and YFSETQ. The CDR3 consists of 14 residues. The DNA of the CDR3 is TGCGCCAGCAGCTTGTTGCCAGACTCCTACGAGCAGTACTTC. Amino acid sequence: CASSLLPDSYEQYF.

J is TRBJ2-7 and V is TRBV20-1; D remains unclear. The CDR3 length is 12 residues. With 4 bases removed from V and 7 bases from J, the gap between germline ends came to 14 bases. CDR1 and CDR2 from the germline V gene are DFQATT and SNEGSKA (reference sequence). In DNA, the CDR3 is TGCAGTGCTAAGTATGGGTTGGAGGAGCAGTACTTC. This gives the protein CSAKYGLEEQYF.

V and J are TRBV27 and TRBJ2-1; 10 bases agree with TRBD2. The CDR3 has 15 amino acids. Trimming at V came to 5 bases and at J to 4 bases, leaving 5 bases not matched to a gene. CDR1 and CDR2 (germline): MNHEY, SMNVEV (reference sequence). The DNA of the CDR3 is TGTGCCAGCAGTCCTACTAGCGGGAAATACAATGAGCAGTTCTTC. This sequence encodes CASSPTSGKYNEQFF.

In its sample, this clonotype was seen a few times. The rearrangement joins TRBV11-3 to TRBJ1-1; 8 nucleotides line up with TRBD1. The CDR3 is 14 amino acids. The V gene's germline CDR1 is SGHNT and CDR2 YENEEA. V trimming: 4 bases; J trimming: 10 bases; junction bases outside the gene matches: 11. The CDR3 sequence is CASSSGQGPVSAFF. The DNA of the CDR3 is TGTGCCAGCAGCTCAGGACAGGGCCCAGTGTCAGCTTTCTTT.

CDR3 loop: CASSPPGGGMGTEAFF. The DNA for the CDR3 is TGTGCCAGCAGTCCCCCGGGAGGGGGTATGGGCACTGAAGCTTTCTTT. The chain has TRBV12-3 or TRBV12-4 and TRBJ1-1; the D gene is possibly TRBD1 (6 bases). This CDR3 has 16 residues. V was trimmed by 5 bases and J by 4 bases, leaving 20 bases between them.

The rearrangement uses TRBV6-2 or TRBV6-3 and TRBJ1-1; D not certain. From germline, CDR1 is MNHEY and CDR2 SVGEGT. There are 10 residues in the CDR3. V was clipped by 2 bases and J by 10 bases, with 5 bases between them. CDR3 in amino acids: CASSYGSAFF. The CDR3, as DNA: TGTGCCAGCAGTTACGGGTCAGCTTTCTTT.

V and J are TRBV7-2 and TRBJ1-2, with D uncertain. The CDR3 extends over 17 amino acids. From germline, CDR1 is SGHTA and CDR2 FQGNSA. V lost 1 base, J lost 4 bases, and 19 bases lay in between. CDR3 sequence reads: CASSLVPTYRSSYGYTF. In DNA form, the CDR3 reads TGTGCCAGCAGCTTAGTACCAACGTATCGCAGCAGCTATGGCTACACCTTC.

This clonotype was picked up many times. V gene TRBV5-4 combines with J gene TRBJ1-5; D unresolved. Per germline, CDR1 SGHNT and CDR2 YYREEE (reference sequence). The V gene lost 4 bases and the J gene lost 1 base, with 9 bases spanning the gap. The CDR3 has 14 residues. This CDR3 reads CASSLSGSNQPQHF. The CDR3 DNA reads as TGTGCCAGCAGCCTAAGCGGGAGCAATCAGCCCCAGCATTTT.

A few counts support this clonotype. The rearrangement links TRBV29-1 to TRBJ2-7; no clear D gene. Trimming removed 4 bases at V and 1 base at J, with 5 bases between. Germline-derived CDR1 and CDR2 are SQVTM and ANQGSEA. The CDR3 sequence is 11 residues long. CDR3 nucleotides: TGCAGCGTTGGACCGTCCTACGAGCAGTACTTC. This sequence encodes CSVGPSYEQYF.

This clonotype has only a few counts. This chain connects TRBV7-3 to TRBJ2-1; D may match TRBD1 or TRBD2 (6 bases each). The germline CDR1 and CDR2 sequences are SGHTA and FQGTGA. The CDR3 sequence is 15 residues long. The V end lost 5 bases, the J end lost 6 bases, and 17 bases lay between the germline ends. In DNA form, the CDR3 reads TGTGCCAGCAGCCGCGGGGCAGGGGTGCTCAATGAGCAGTTCTTC. Encoded protein: CASSRGAGVLNEQFF. The variable domain in full, with the rest retrieved from reference TRBV7-3 and TRBJ2-1, is GAGVSQTPSNKVTEKGKYVELRCDPISGHTALYWYRQSLGQGPEFLIYFQGTGAADDSGLPNDRFFAVRPEGSVSTLKIQRTERGDSAVYLCASSRGAGVLNEQFFGPGTRLTVL.

This clonotype was observed a handful of times. The chain recombines TRBV12-3 or TRBV12-4 with TRBJ2-5; D gene unclear. The CDR3 is made up of 12 amino acids. V shed 3 bases and J shed 5 bases, with 7 bases lying between them. CDR3 DNA sequence: TGTGCCAGCAGTTTCCTTCTCGAGACCCAGTACTTC. Protein: CASSFLLETQYF.

The chain couples TRBV15 to TRBJ2-1; 9 bases line up with TRBD2. Germline CDR1 is LNHNV and CDR2 is YYDKDF (reference sequence). The CDR3 length is 14 residues. V lost 8 bases, J lost 1 base, and 3 bases stayed unmatched. The CDR3 sequence: CATSSGKSYNEQFF. As DNA, the CDR3 is TGTGCCACCTCTAGCGGGAAGTCCTACAATGAGCAGTTCTTC.

The gene calls are TRBV5-1 and TRBJ2-7; tentative D call: TRBD1 (5 bases). Germline V gene sequence: CDR1 SGHRS, CDR2 YFSETQ. Between the trimmed V and J ends, which lost 1 base and 4 bases, there was a span of 24 bases. CDR3 length equals 18 residues. This CDR3 reads CASSLRPARQMKYYEQYF. The CDR3 nucleotides are TGCGCCAGCAGCTTGCGTCCGGCGAGACAGATGAAATATTACGAGCAGTACTTC.

This clonotype was counted a few times. The V call is TRBV4-1, the J call TRBJ2-3; D may be TRBD1 (6 bases). The CDR3 sequence is 17 residues long. CDR1 and CDR2 (germline): MGHRA, YSYEKL. Trimming left V 1 base short and J 2 bases short, with 16 bases between. The DNA for the CDR3 is TGCGCCAGCAGCCAAGCCACAGGGCTTGTAACCACAGATACGCAGTATTTT. This codes for CASSQATGLVTTDTQYF.

In this sample, this clonotype turned up many times. J is TRBJ2-3 and V is TRBV5-1; TRBD2 is a possible D gene (5 bases). Trimming left V 2 bases short and J 8 bases short, with 21 bases between. The CDR3 extends over 16 amino acids. Germline lookup yields CDR1 SGHRS and CDR2 YFSETQ. CDR3 DNA sequence: TGCGCCAGCAGCTTCACCGTTGATGTGGGTGAGGGTACGCAGTATTTT. Translated: CASSFTVDVGEGTQYF.

The chain joins TRBV19 to TRBJ1-2; D possibly corresponds to TRBD1 (6 bases). The CDR3 extends over 16 amino acids. V lost 4 bases, J lost 4 bases, and 19 bases lay in between. Looked up from germline, CDR1 is LNHDA and CDR2 is SQIVND (reference sequence). This chain's CDR3 is CASSTSKGQGFYGYTF. The DNA of the CDR3 is TGTGCCAGTAGTACCAGCAAGGGACAAGGTTTCTATGGCTACACCTTC.

This clonotype was detected only once. For the CDR3, the DNA is TGCGCCAGCACCCCTAGCTTATCAGGGGTCGAAGGCTACACCTTC. Its translation is CASTPSLSGVEGYTF. V and J are TRBV5-1 and TRBJ1-2, with D possibly being TRBD1 (6 bases). The CDR3 contains 15 residues. In germline, CDR1 is SGHRS, CDR2 YFSETQ. Trimming cost V 6 bases and J 8 bases, with 23 bases left between them. The complete variable domain, with remaining parts taken from reference TRBV5-1 and TRBJ1-2, reads KAGVTQTPRYLIKTRGQQVTLSCSPISGHRSVSWYQQTPGQGLQFLFEYFSETQRNKGNFPGRFSGRQFSNSRSEMNVSTLELGDSALYLCASTPSLSGVEGYTFGSGTRLTVV.

V usage is TRBV6-2 or TRBV6-3 and J usage is TRBJ2-1; TRBD2 agrees at 12 bases. The CDR3 contains 15 residues. The V segment lost 6 bases and the J segment 5 bases; nucleotides outside the gene matches: 5. Germline CDR1 reads MNHEY; CDR2 reads SVGEGT. The chain's CDR3 is CASSPLAGGNNEQFF. The CDR3, as DNA: TGTGCCAGCAGCCCACTAGCGGGAGGCAACAATGAGCAGTTCTTC.

This chain connects TRBV24-1 to TRBJ2-7; D possibly uses TRBD1 or TRBD2 (5 bases each). Trimming shortened V by 4 bases and J by 3 bases, and 12 bases separated the two germline ends. There are 14 residues in the CDR3. Germline V gives CDR1 KGHDR, CDR2 SFDVKD. The DNA for the CDR3 is TGTGCCACCAGTGACACGAGGGACGGCTACGAGCAGTACTTC. Its translation is CATSDTRDGYEQYF.

This clonotype was found a few times. J is TRBJ2-7 and V is TRBV6-5; perhaps D is TRBD1 or TRBD2 (5 bases each). Germline V CDR1 and CDR2: MNHEY, SVGAGI. V was trimmed by 6 bases and J by 2 bases, leaving 11 bases between them. CDR3 length: 13 residues. CDR3 sequence (DNA): TGTGCCAGCAGGGGACCATGGGCCTACGAGCAGTACTTC. Translating gives CASRGPWAYEQYF.

The CDR3 nucleotides are TGTGCCAGCAGCGATTGGGGCAGACAAGAGACCCAGTACTTC. Encoded protein: CASSDWGRQETQYF. This rearrangement joins TRBV5-5 to TRBJ2-5, with D tentatively TRBD1 (5 bases). Germline assignment: CDR1 SGHKS and CDR2 YYEKEE (reference sequence). The CDR3 has 14 residues. Trimming cost V 4 bases and J 2 bases, with 12 bases left between them.

This clonotype occurred a few times. The rearrangement links TRBV5-5 to TRBJ1-2; 7 nucleotides agree with TRBD1. V gave up 2 bases and J gave up 7 bases; unmatched junction bases: 11. This CDR3 is 15 amino acids long. Germline V lookup: CDR1 SGHKS, CDR2 YYEKEE (reference sequence). The CDR3 here is CASSLRTAPGGGYTF. The CDR3 nucleotides read TGTGCCAGCAGCTTACGGACAGCTCCAGGGGGTGGCTACACCTTC.

The chain links TRBV3-1 to TRBJ1-1, with no clear D. V was shortened by 1 base and J by 1 base, with 10 bases between the two germline ends. Germline V gives CDR1 LGHDT, CDR2 YNNKEL (reference sequence). This CDR3 spans 15 amino acids. CDR3 in amino acids: CASSQGGLANTEAFF. In nucleotides, the CDR3 is TGTGCCAGCAGCCAAGGTGGACTCGCGAACACTGAAGCTTTCTTT.

There are a few counts of this clonotype. The rearrangement links TRBV6-5 to TRBJ2-2; TRBD2 might be the D (5 bases). The germline V gene has CDR1 MNHEY and CDR2 SVGAGI. V was pared by 0 bases and J by 4 bases, with 12 bases between. This CDR3 has 16 amino acids. CDR3 residues: CASSYSTTLATGELFF. The CDR3 DNA reads as TGTGCCAGCAGTTACTCGACTACCCTTGCCACCGGGGAGCTGTTTTTT.

This clonotype was detected only a few times. V is TRBV12-3 or TRBV12-4 and J is TRBJ2-3; 10 bases align to TRBD2. Trimming took 1 base from V and 4 from J; bases not matched to a gene: 5. CDR3 length equals 16 residues. DNA for the CDR3: TGTGCCAGCAGTTTAGGGCTAGCGGGGGTTTCAGATACGCAGTATTTT. Translated, it gives CASSLGLAGVSDTQYF.